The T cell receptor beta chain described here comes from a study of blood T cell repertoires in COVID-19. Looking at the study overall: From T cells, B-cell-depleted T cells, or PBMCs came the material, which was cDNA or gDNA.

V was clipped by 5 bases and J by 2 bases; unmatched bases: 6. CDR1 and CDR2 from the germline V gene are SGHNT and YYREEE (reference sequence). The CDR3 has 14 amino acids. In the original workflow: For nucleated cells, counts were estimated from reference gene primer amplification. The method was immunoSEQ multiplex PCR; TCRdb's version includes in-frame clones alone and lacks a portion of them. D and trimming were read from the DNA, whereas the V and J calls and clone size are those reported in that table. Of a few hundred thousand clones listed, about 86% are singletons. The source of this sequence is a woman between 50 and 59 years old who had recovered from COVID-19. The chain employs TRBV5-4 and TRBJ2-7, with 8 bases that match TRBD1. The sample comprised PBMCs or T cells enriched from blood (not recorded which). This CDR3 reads CASSNQGQAYEQYF. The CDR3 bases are TGTGCCAGCAGTAACCAGGGACAGGCCTACGAGCAGTACTTC.